Below, 5 T cell receptor beta chains from the same sample are listed, as sequenced in a study of PD-1 blockade in classical Hodgkin lymphoma. Generated by immunoSEQ multiplex PCR, the TCRdb table keeps only in-frame clones and is missing some. The sample contains over 50,000 clones, roughly 73% of which appear only once. Relapse was seen in all patients after autologous stem cell transplantation, and brentuximab vedotin exposure was variable. Sequencing used peripheral blood mononuclear cells (PBMCs), obtained before the second cycle of nivolumab. These receptors all come from a human donor with classical Hodgkin lymphoma.

The chain couples TRBV4-3 to TRBJ2-2; D possibly corresponds to TRBD1 (5 bases). The CDR3 sequence is 14 residues long. Trimming left V 3 bases short and J 1 base short, with 6 bases between. Per germline, CDR1 LGHNA and CDR2 YSLEER. The DNA for the CDR3 is TGCGCCAGCAGCCAGACAGTGAACACCGGGGAGCTGTTTTTT. Protein product: CASSQTVNTGELFF.

The chain combines TRBV19 with TRBJ1-1, with D tentatively TRBD1 (6 bases). The CDR3 has 16 amino acids. V was clipped by 3 bases and J by 1 base, with 15 bases between them. Looked up from germline, CDR1 is LNHDA and CDR2 is SQIVND (reference sequence). The CDR3 sequence: CASSIRSAGANTEAFF. CDR3 DNA: TGTGCCAGTAGTATCCGAAGTGCAGGGGCGAACACTGAAGCTTTCTTT. Together with reference TRBV19 and TRBJ1-1, the CDR3 gives the full variable domain: DGGITQSPKYLFRKEGQNVTLSCEQNLNHDAMYWYRQDPGQGLRLIYYSQIVNDFQKGDIAEGYSVSREKKESFPLTVTSAQKNPTAFYLCASSIRSAGANTEAFFGQGTRLTVV.

The chain is built from TRBV5-1 and TRBJ2-2; perhaps TRBD1 as D (6 bases). Trimming removed 4 bases at V and 5 bases at J, with 18 bases between. The CDR3 loop spans 16 amino acids. Germline V lookup: CDR1 SGHRS, CDR2 YFSETQ. CDR3 sequence reads: CASSTQGSGQTGELFF. CDR3 sequence (DNA): TGCGCCAGCAGCACACAGGGTAGTGGTCAAACCGGGGAGCTGTTTTTT.

This clone occurred a few times. The gene calls are TRBV6-5 and TRBJ1-5, with a tentative D call TRBD1 (5 bases). This CDR3 has 15 residues. Looked up from germline, CDR1 is MNHEY and CDR2 is SVGAGI. With 9 bases removed from V and 4 bases from J, the gap between germline ends came to 19 bases. The CDR3 DNA reads TGTGCCAGTCGAACGTCCTGGGACGCAAATCAGCCCCAGCATTTT. This gives the protein CASRTSWDANQPQHF.

For this clone: The sample holds other DNA sequences that translate to the same CDR3. This chain links TRBV7-9 with TRBJ2-7, with a weak D call TRBD1 (5 bases). From germline, CDR1 is SEHNR and CDR2 FQNEAQ (reference sequence). The CDR3 length is 14 residues. V dropped 3 bases and J dropped 2 bases, with 11 bases sitting between them. The CDR3 DNA follows: TGTGCCAGCAGCTTTCAGGGTTCGACCTACGAGCAGTACTTC. Amino acids: CASSFQGSTYEQYF.